A single sample is the source of the 15 T cell receptor beta chains below, sequenced in a study of shared clonotypes between healthy human individuals. Here immunoSEQ multiplex PCR was the method, and the copy in TCRdb shows in-frame clones only, minus some. The sample lists about 2.4 million clones; 80% to 95% were seen once. The specimen was naive CD4+ T cells from PBMCs. Subset reported: CD45RA+ positively selected. The receptors shown here come from a man younger than 30 in good health. Some clones in this sample may be carry-over from other donors' samples.

The chain carries TRBV5-4 and TRBJ1-6, with D possibly being TRBD1 (5 bases). CDR3 length: 15 residues. Germline CDR1 SGHNT, CDR2 YYREEE (reference sequence). The V end was cut by 0 bases, the J end by 8 bases, with 12 bases between. The CDR3 sequence: CASSLDPGMYSPLHF. The CDR3 nucleotides read TGTGCCAGCAGCTTGGATCCAGGGATGTATTCACCCCTCCACTTT.

This sequence joins TRBV18 and TRBJ1-4, with D uncertain. The CDR3 has 16 amino acids. Germline values: CDR1 KGHSH, CDR2 LQKENI. V was shortened by 4 bases and J by 4 bases, with 16 bases between the two germline ends. As DNA, the CDR3 is TGTGCCAGCTCACTCTTACACACCCCCAATAATGAAAAACTGTTTTTT. Amino acids: CASSLLHTPNNEKLFF.

V and J are TRBV5-5 and TRBJ2-5; D might be TRBD1 (6 bases). Germline CDR1 SGHKS, CDR2 YYEKEE (reference sequence). The ends were cut back, 4 bases at V and 2 bases at J, with 12 bases in the middle. This CDR3 has 14 amino acids. This CDR3 reads CASSPTGQQETQYF. CDR3 sequence (DNA): TGTGCCAGCAGCCCCACTGGACAGCAAGAGACCCAGTACTTC.

This rearrangement joins TRBV29-1 to TRBJ1-3; D is unresolved. Germline CDR1 SQVTM, CDR2 ANQGSEA. V shed 7 bases and J shed 0 bases, with 13 bases lying between them. The CDR3 has 14 residues. CDR3 nucleotides: TGCAGCGCCCGAGGCGGCGGCTCTGGAAACACCATATATTTT. Its protein is CSARGGGSGNTIYF.

CDR3 DNA: TGCAGTGCGCAATTCTCCTACGAGCAGTACTTC. It yields the protein CSAQFSYEQYF. The chain carries TRBV20-1 and TRBJ2-7; no clear D. Trimming cost V 6 bases and J 0 bases, with 6 bases left between them. CDR1 is DFQATT and CDR2 is SNEGSKA in the germline V gene (reference sequence). The length of the CDR3 is 11 residues.

The J gene is TRBJ2-3, the V gene TRBV5-4; 7 nucleotides agree with TRBD2. The CDR3 has 16 residues. Trimming cost V 2 bases and J 5 bases; bases outside gene matches: 11. Germline CDR1 SGHNT, CDR2 YYREEE (reference sequence). The CDR3 region is CASSFFRGRAGDTQYF. The DNA of the CDR3 is TGTGCCAGCAGCTTCTTCCGGGGGAGGGCCGGAGATACGCAGTATTTT.

The chain couples TRBV7-2 to TRBJ2-6, with TRBD1 matching 9 bases. The CDR3 runs 15 residues. The germline gives CDR1 SGHTA, CDR2 FQGNSA. V was pared by 5 bases and J by 5 bases, with 4 bases of the junction left unmatched. DNA for the CDR3: TGTGCCAGCAGCGAGGGACAGGGCTGGGCCAACGTCCTGACTTTC. Residues: CASSEGQGWANVLTF.

A word on this clone: The sample holds other DNA sequences that translate to the same CDR3. This rearrangement joins TRBV6-5 to TRBJ2-2; D is ambiguous. The CDR3 is 12 residues long. Trimming removed 2 bases at V and 5 bases at J, with 3 bases between. CDR1 is MNHEY and CDR2 is SVGAGI in the germline V gene. CDR3 DNA sequence: TGTGCCAGCAGTTACAGGACCGGGGAGCTGTTTTTT. Its translation is CASSYRTGELFF.

Here the CDR3 DNA reads TGTGCCAGCAGCGTAGTAGCAGGGGTAACTGAAGCTTTCTTT. Its translation: CASSVVAGVTEAFF. The genes are TRBV9 and TRBJ1-1; tentatively, D is TRBD1 (6 bases). V was pared by 0 bases and J by 5 bases, with 11 bases between. CDR3 length: 14 residues. CDR1 and CDR2 (germline): SGDLS, YYNGEE.

CDR3 nucleotide sequence: TGTGCCAGCAGCGCGCAAACTAGCGGGAGTTTCCACGAGCAGTACTTC. Translation gives CASSAQTSGSFHEQYF. The J gene is TRBJ2-7, the V gene TRBV5-4; 11 bases line up with TRBD2. With 4 bases clipped from V and 5 bases from J, the junction kept 11 bases outside the gene matches. This CDR3 region has 16 residues. CDR1 is SGHNT, CDR2 YYREEE, per germline (reference sequence). The full variable domain, with the rest looked up from reference TRBV5-4 and TRBJ2-7, is ETGVTQSPTHLIKTRGQQVTLRCSSQSGHNTVSWYQQALGQGPQFIFQYYREEENGRGNFPPRFSGLQFPNYSSELNVNALELDDSALYLCASSAQTSGSFHEQYFGPGTRLTVT.

This chain links TRBV6-1 with TRBJ1-4; 9 bases match TRBD1. Germline trimming cut 0 bases from V and 7 bases from J; bases unmatched to any gene: 12. The CDR3 runs to 18 residues. CDR1 is MNHNS, CDR2 SASEGT, per germline. CDR3 nucleotide sequence: TGTGCCAGCAGTGAAGCGGGGGGACAGGGTAGGAAGTTTGAAAAACTGTTTTTT. Amino acids: CASSEAGGQGRKFEKLFF.

The V call is TRBV6-1, the J call TRBJ1-1; 8 bases match TRBD1. This CDR3 comprises 14 residues. Germline CDR1 and CDR2: MNHNS and SASEGT. The J segment lost 6 bases and the V segment lost 2 bases, leaving 5 bases of the junction unmatched. CDR3 loop: CASSERSRGPEAFF. CDR3 DNA: TGTGCCAGCAGTGAAAGGAGCAGGGGGCCTGAAGCTTTCTTT.

The V call is TRBV6-6, the J call TRBJ2-5; the D call may be TRBD1 or TRBD2 (6 bases each). V was pared by 3 bases and J by 5 bases, with 13 bases between. The CDR3 totals 14 residues. CDR1 is MNHNY, CDR2 SVGAGI, per germline (reference sequence). The CDR3 loop reads CASSYRGRDETQYF. The CDR3 DNA is TGTGCCAGCAGTTATCGGGGGCGCGATGAGACCCAGTACTTC.

This clone occurred once. The rearrangement uses TRBV28 and TRBJ2-3; D could derive from TRBD1 or TRBD2 (6 bases each). Per germline, CDR1 MDHEN and CDR2 SYDVKM. There are 16 residues in the CDR3. Trimming removed 3 bases at V and 2 bases at J, with 15 bases between. The CDR3: CASSFILGGITDTQYF. The CDR3 nucleotides are TGTGCCAGCAGTTTTATTTTGGGGGGCATCACAGATACGCAGTATTTT.

The chain links TRBV9 to TRBJ1-4, with 8 positions matching TRBD1. The CDR3 sequence is 15 residues long. J lost 5 bases, V lost 4 bases, and 7 bases had no gene match. Germline V gene sequence: CDR1 SGDLS, CDR2 YYNGEE. The CDR3, as DNA: TGTGCCAGCAGCATACGGACAGGGAAGAATGAAAAACTGTTTTTT. Its translation is CASSIRTGKNEKLFF. The entire variable domain, with the rest obtained from reference TRBV9 and TRBJ1-4, is as follows: DSGVTQTPKHLITATGQRVTLRCSPRSGDLSVYWYQQSLDQGLQFLIQYYNGEERAKGNILERFSAQQFPDLHSELNLSSLELGDSALYFCASSIRTGKNEKLFFGSGTQLSVL.